This TCR beta chain appears in the sequencing data of a study of molecular identifiers for immune sequencing clone quantification. This clonotype has a single count. The CDR3 is made up of 16 amino acids. In germline, CDR1 is MNHEY, CDR2 SMNVEV (reference sequence). V lost 2 bases, J lost 4 bases, and 18 bases lay in between. Using its own MiXCR run on the PCR reads, TCRdb lists one record per CDR3 protein. Among about 320,000 distinct CDR3 sequences listed, roughly 23% were seen once. The J gene is TRBJ2-7, the V gene TRBV27; D is perhaps TRBD2 (5 bases). Sequenced sample: naive CD8+ T cells from blood, with Jurkat cell RNA spiked in. The sample's subset: FACS-sorted CD8+CD4-CCR7+CD45RA+ naive T cells. The origin of this receptor is a human donor in good health. Some libraries in this study had Jurkat cell RNA spiked in. CDR3: CASSLAGEAFPYEQYF. The CDR3 coding sequence is TGTGCCAGCAGTTTAGCCGGGGAAGCTTTCCCATACGAGCAGTACTTC.